These 18 T cell receptor beta chains were sequenced from one sample in a study of Graves' ophthalmopathy and Graves' hyperthyroidism. The sequenced template was RNA, covering the TCR beta CDR3 region. First-round RT-PCR used HTBI primers; second-round multiplex PCR followed. TCRdb re-analysed the multiplex PCR reads in MiXCR, keeping a single row per CDR3 protein. The repertoire includes roughly 600,000 distinct CDR3 sequences, 35% to 45% of them detected once, and around 4.6% sits in the top ten. The specimen sequenced was peripheral blood or thyroid tissue (not recorded which). The receptors here all came from an adult man with Graves' hyperthyroidism.

This clonotype has a count of ten or more. The rearrangement joins TRBV5-1 to TRBJ1-1, with a weak D call TRBD1 (5 bases). The CDR3 extends over 15 amino acids. In germline, CDR1 is SGHRS, CDR2 YFSETQ. V lost 0 bases to trimming and J lost 5 bases, with 14 bases between them. CDR3 in amino acids: CASSLEAGLVTEAFF. The DNA of the CDR3 is TGCGCCAGCAGCTTGGAGGCAGGGCTCGTGACTGAAGCTTTCTTT.

This clonotype was detected ten times or more. The J gene is TRBJ2-7, the V gene TRBV20-1; 7 bases match TRBD2. CDR3 length equals 14 residues. Losses at the gene ends were 3 bases for V and 2 bases for J; bases not matched to a gene: 7. Germline CDR1 and CDR2: DFQATT and SNEGSKA (reference sequence). The DNA of the CDR3 is TGCAGTGCTAGTCCCCCCGGACTAGCCTACGAGCAGTACTTC. As protein: CSASPPGLAYEQYF.

This clonotype was observed at least ten times. The rearrangement links TRBV6-6 to TRBJ2-7; TRBD2 agrees at 12 bases. The trim removed 4 bases at V and 6 bases at J, leaving 4 bases unmatched. Germline CDR1 reads MNHNY; CDR2 reads SVGAGI (reference sequence). This CDR3 is 14 amino acids long. CDR3 sequence (DNA): TGTGCCAGCAGTTCTACTAGCGGGAGGACCGAGCAGTACTTC. Protein sequence: CASSSTSGRTEQYF.

This clonotype has only one observation. The junction and the germline gene differ at one end; a read error may be behind it. This chain joins TRBV5-1 and TRBJ2-5, with 14 bases aligning to TRBD2. The CDR3 covers 18 residues. Per the germline V gene, CDR1 is SGHRS and CDR2 is YFSETQ. CDR3 protein: CSSSLGGTSGRSQETQYF. CDR3 coding DNA: TGCTCCAGCAGCTTGGGAGGGACTAGCGGGAGATCACAAGAGACCCAGTACTTC.

V is TRBV30 and J is TRBJ1-2, with 12 nucleotides matching TRBD1. With V trimmed by 2 bases and J by 4 bases, 2 bases remained unmatched. CDR3 length: 14 amino acids. Germline CDR1 is GTSNPN and CDR2 is SVGIG (reference sequence). CDR3 in amino acids: CAWSPGQGAYGYTF. In DNA form, the CDR3 reads TGTGCCTGGAGTCCGGGACAGGGGGCCTATGGCTACACCTTC.

CDR3 in amino acids: CASSGLAGSFF. Here the CDR3 DNA reads TGTGCCAGCAGTGGACTAGCGGGCAGCTTCTTT. The chain employs TRBV2 and TRBJ1-1; D gene ambiguous. The V and J ends lost 4 bases and 14 bases respectively, with 14 bases between them. The CDR3 spans 11 residues. Germline loops: CDR1 SNHLY, CDR2 FYNNEI.

This chain joins TRBV5-1 and TRBJ1-6; no firm D call. V was cut by 0 bases and J by 8 bases, with 12 bases left in between. Germline values: CDR1 SGHRS, CDR2 YFSETQ. The CDR3 is made up of 15 amino acids. The CDR3 DNA is TGCGCCAGCAGCTTGGACGGAAGATCAGATTCACCCCTCCACTTT. Amino acid sequence: CASSLDGRSDSPLHF.

The V gene is TRBV7-9, the J gene TRBJ2-5; D is possibly TRBD2 (5 bases). The CDR3 spans 17 residues. Per the germline V gene, CDR1 is SEHNR and CDR2 is FQNEAQ (reference sequence). The V end lost 0 bases, the J end lost 2 bases, and 16 bases lay between the germline ends. CDR3 residues: CASSLAYPAEKQETQYF. Here the CDR3 DNA reads TGTGCCAGCAGCTTAGCTTATCCAGCGGAGAAACAAGAGACCCAGTACTTC.

The chain employs TRBV29-1 and TRBJ1-2, with D unresolved. In germline, CDR1 is SQVTM, CDR2 ANQGSEA. The CDR3 contains 10 residues. The V end was cut by 3 bases, the J end by 11 bases, with 10 bases between. The CDR3 bases are TGCAGCGTTGAGAAGGGTGGTTACACCTTC. Its protein is CSVEKGGYTF.

This rearrangement joins TRBV20-1 to TRBJ2-7, with D perhaps given as TRBD1 or TRBD2 (5 bases each). The CDR3 is 16 amino acids. Deletions cut 0 bases from V and 7 bases from J, with 22 bases between. Germline-derived CDR1 and CDR2 are DFQATT and SNEGSKA (reference sequence). CDR3 region: CSARDLLGAGYNEQYF. CDR3 bases: TGCAGTGCTAGAGATCTATTAGGGGCGGGCTACAATGAGCAGTACTTC.

A few counts support this clonotype. The V and J genes are TRBV9 and TRBJ1-4; D is possibly TRBD1 (5 bases). Germline assignment: CDR1 SGDLS and CDR2 YYNGEE. The CDR3 covers 15 residues. Trimming pared 0 bases from V and 7 bases from J, leaving 13 bases between. The CDR3: CASSVGSGPGEKLFF. The CDR3 DNA reads TGTGCCAGCAGCGTAGGATCAGGGCCGGGTGAAAAACTGTTTTTT.

The V gene is TRBV30, the J gene TRBJ1-2; 9 positions agree with TRBD1. V lost 1 base, J lost 0 bases, and 6 bases stayed unmatched. Germline CDR1 reads GTSNPN; CDR2 reads SVGIG (reference sequence). This CDR3 region has 16 residues. The CDR3 DNA reads as TGTGCCTGGAGTGGGACAGGGGCTTCCCCTAACTATGGCTACACCTTC. Amino acid sequence: CAWSGTGASPNYGYTF.

The count of this clonotype is one. This rearrangement joins TRBV15 to TRBJ1-5; 9 bases fit TRBD1. The CDR3 totals 15 residues. Germline V gives CDR1 LNHNV, CDR2 YYDKDF (reference sequence). CDR3: CAALQGARGNQPQHF. The CDR3 DNA reads TGTGCGGCACTACAGGGGGCACGTGGCAATCAGCCCCAGCATTTT.

Ten or more counts support this clonotype. The chain combines TRBV27 with TRBJ1-2; D is uncertain. This CDR3 is 12 amino acids long. The germline gives CDR1 MNHEY, CDR2 SMNVEV (reference sequence). Trimming shortened V by 6 bases and J by 3 bases, and 8 bases separated the two germline ends. Here the CDR3 DNA reads TGTGCCAGCAGCGACCCCTACTATGGCTACACCTTC. It translates to CASSDPYYGYTF.

Remarks on this clonotype: A single base separates this from a much larger clone, so it may be a read error. V usage is TRBV20-1 and J usage is TRBJ1-5, with D perhaps matching TRBD1 (6 bases). The CDR3 runs to 14 residues. Germline-derived CDR1 and CDR2 are DFQATT and SNEGSKA (reference sequence). V was shortened by 5 bases and J by 3 bases, with 14 bases between the two germline ends. CDR3 DNA sequence: TGCAGTGCTGACCCGGGGGGCCTCAATCAGCCCCAGCATTTT. Translating gives CSADPGGLNQPQHF.

This clonotype showed up many times. The V and J genes are TRBV9 and TRBJ1-6; D is uncertain. The V end lost 4 bases, the J end lost 11 bases, and 13 bases lay between the germline ends. From germline, CDR1 is SGDLS and CDR2 YYNGEE. The CDR3 length is 13 residues. CDR3 nucleotide sequence: TGTGCCAGCAGCCCAAAGGAGTTGCCACCCCTCCACTTT. Its protein is CASSPKELPPLHF.

This clonotype was counted between two and nine times. The J gene is TRBJ1-4, the V gene TRBV6-6, with D maybe TRBD1 (5 bases). V shed 4 bases and J shed 7 bases, with 13 bases lying between them. The CDR3 totals 14 residues. Germline CDR1 reads MNHNY; CDR2 reads SVGAGI (reference sequence). The CDR3 region is CASSFNQGIEKLFF. The DNA of the CDR3 is TGTGCCAGCAGTTTCAATCAGGGAATTGAAAAACTGTTTTTT.

This clonotype was observed many times. The J gene is TRBJ2-7, the V gene TRBV25-1; TRBD2 matches 9 bases. CDR3 length: 15 residues. The V segment lost 4 bases and the J segment 7 bases; nucleotides outside the gene matches: 11. Germline V gene lookup returns CDR1 MGHDK and CDR2 SYGVNS. The CDR3 bases are TGTGCCAGCAGTGGACTTCTAGCGGGACCCTGGGAGCAGTACTTC. Its translation is CASSGLLAGPWEQYF.